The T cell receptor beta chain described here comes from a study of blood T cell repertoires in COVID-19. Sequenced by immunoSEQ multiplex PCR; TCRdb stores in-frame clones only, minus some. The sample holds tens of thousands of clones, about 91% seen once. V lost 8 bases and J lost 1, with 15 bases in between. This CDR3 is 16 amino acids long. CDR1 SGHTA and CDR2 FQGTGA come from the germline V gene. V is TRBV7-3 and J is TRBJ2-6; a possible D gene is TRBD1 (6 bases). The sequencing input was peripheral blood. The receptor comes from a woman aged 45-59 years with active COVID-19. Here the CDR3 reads CASSLGQLSGANVLTF. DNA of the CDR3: TGTGCCAGCTCACTAGGACAGTTGTCTGGGGCCAACGTCCTGACTTTC.